This note documents a single TCR beta chain sequence. Its target is unknown. The CDR3 extends over 15 amino acids. V was clipped by 2 bases and J by 8 bases, with 16 bases between them. From germline, CDR1 is SEHNR and CDR2 FQNEAQ (reference sequence). This sample stems from a study of cytomegalovirus exposure and HLA in healthy donors. About the study: Within an early data release were 85 million or so unique TCRs drawn from HLA-typed donors.

General study results and limits: A link between a missense DCLRE1C variant and TCR beta V- and J-gene trimming emerged from a later analysis.

The PCR was carried out with 60 Vbeta primers and 13 Jbeta primers. Sequencing used immunoSEQ multiplex PCR; TCRdb keeps in-frame clones, though not all of them. This sample has 150,000 to 200,000 clones, with 80% to 85% found just once. The origin of this receptor is a male donor in good health and CMV-seronegative. The chain carries TRBV7-9 and TRBJ2-1, with a weak D call TRBD1 (5 bases). Sample: PBMCs. The CDR3 here is CASSLTLTAIHEQFF. For the CDR3, the DNA is TGTGCCAGCAGCTTAACCCTGACAGCTATACATGAGCAGTTCTTC.